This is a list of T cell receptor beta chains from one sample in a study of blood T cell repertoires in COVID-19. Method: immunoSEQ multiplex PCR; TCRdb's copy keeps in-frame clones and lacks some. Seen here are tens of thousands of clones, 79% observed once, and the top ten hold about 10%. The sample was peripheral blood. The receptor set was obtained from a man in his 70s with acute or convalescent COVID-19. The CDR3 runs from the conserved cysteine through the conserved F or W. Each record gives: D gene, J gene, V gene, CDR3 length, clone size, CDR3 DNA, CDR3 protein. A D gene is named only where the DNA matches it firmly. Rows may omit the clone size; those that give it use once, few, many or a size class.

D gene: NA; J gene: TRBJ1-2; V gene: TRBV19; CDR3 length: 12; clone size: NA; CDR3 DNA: TGTGCCAGTAGGGGCAGCTACTATGGCTACACCTTC; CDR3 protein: CASRGSYYGYTF
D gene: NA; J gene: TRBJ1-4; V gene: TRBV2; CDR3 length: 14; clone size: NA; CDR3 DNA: TGTGCCAGCAGGGGAGACAGGAATAATGAAAAACTGTTTTTT; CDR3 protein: CASRGDRNNEKLFF
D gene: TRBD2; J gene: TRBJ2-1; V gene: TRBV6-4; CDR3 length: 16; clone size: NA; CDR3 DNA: TGTGCCAGCAGTGACAGGGCGGGGGGGTCCTACAATGAGCAGTTCTTC; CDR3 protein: CASSDRAGGSYNEQFF
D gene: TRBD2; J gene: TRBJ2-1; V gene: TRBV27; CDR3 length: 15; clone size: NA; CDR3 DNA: TGTGCCAGCAGTTTATCTCCAGCGGGGGTCAATGAGCAGTTCTTC; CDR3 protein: CASSLSPAGVNEQFF
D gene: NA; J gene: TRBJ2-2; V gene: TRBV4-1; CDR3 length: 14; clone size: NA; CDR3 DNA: TGCGCCAGCAAGTACGGGGGGAACACCGGGGAGCTGTTTTTT; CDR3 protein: CASKYGGNTGELFF
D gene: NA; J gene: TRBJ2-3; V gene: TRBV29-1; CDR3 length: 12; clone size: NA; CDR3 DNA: TGCAGCGTTGCACTCAGCACAGATACGCAGTATTTT; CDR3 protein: CSVALSTDTQYF
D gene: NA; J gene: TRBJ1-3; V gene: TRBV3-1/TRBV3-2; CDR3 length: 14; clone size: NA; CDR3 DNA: TGTGCCAGCAGCCGAGCTCCTCACGGAAACACCATATATTTT; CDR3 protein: CASSRAPHGNTIYF
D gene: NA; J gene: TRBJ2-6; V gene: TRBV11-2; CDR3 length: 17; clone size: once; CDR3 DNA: TGTGCCAGCAGCTTGAGCAGGGCCCTCTCTGGGGCCAACGTCCTGACTTTC; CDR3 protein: CASSLSRALSGANVLTF
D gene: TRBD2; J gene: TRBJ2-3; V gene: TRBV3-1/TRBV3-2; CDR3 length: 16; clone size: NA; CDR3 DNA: TGTGCCAGCAGCCAGCGGACTAGCGGGACTACATCTGCGCAGTATTTT; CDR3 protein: CASSQRTSGTTSAQYF
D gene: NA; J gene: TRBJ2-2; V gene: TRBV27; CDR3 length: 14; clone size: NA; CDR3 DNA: TGTGCCAGCAGCCTTAAAGGGGCGGCCGGGGAGCTGTTTTTT; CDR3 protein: CASSLKGAAGELFF
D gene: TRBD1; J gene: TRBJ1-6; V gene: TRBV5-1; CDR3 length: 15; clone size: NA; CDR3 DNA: TGCGCCAGCAGCGAGGGACAGGGGGCGACCTCACCCCTCCACTTT; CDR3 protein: CASSEGQGATSPLHF
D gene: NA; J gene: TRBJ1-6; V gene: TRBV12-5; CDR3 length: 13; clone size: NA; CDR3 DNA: TGTGCTAGTGGTTTGGTACGGGGGGGACCCCTCCACTTT; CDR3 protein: CASGLVRGGPLHF
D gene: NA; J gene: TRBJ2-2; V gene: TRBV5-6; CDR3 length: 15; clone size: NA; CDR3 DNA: TGTGCCAGCAGCCTAGGTTTTGGGGCTGGCGGGGAGCTGTTTTTT; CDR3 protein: CASSLGFGAGGELFF
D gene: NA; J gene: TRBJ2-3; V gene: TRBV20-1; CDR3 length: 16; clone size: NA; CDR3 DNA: TGCAGTGCTAGTTCCGGGCGGGGTTTTGGCACAGATACGCAGTATTTT; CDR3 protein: CSASSGRGFGTDTQYF
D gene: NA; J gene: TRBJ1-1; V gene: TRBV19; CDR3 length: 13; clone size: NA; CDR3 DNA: TGTGCCAGTCGAAGGGCGGGCAACACTGAAGCTTTCTTT; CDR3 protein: CASRRAGNTEAFF
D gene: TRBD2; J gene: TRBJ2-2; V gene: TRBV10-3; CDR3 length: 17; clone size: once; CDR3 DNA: TGTGCCATCAGTGAAACTAGCGGGGGGCAGAACACCGGGGAGCTGTTTTTT; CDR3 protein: CAISETSGGQNTGELFF
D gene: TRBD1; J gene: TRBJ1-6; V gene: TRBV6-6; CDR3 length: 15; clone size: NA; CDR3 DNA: TGTGCCAGCAGACAGGGGGTCGGCTATAATTCACCCCTCCACTTT; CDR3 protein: CASRQGVGYNSPLHF
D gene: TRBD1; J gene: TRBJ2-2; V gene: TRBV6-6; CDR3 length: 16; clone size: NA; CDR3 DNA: TGTGCCAGCAGCCCAGGACAGGGGGCTGGTGCCGGGGAGCTGTTTTTT; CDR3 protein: CASSPGQGAGAGELFF
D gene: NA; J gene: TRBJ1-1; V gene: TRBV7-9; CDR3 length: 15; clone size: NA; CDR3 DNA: TGTGCCAGCAGCTTATCACGGGTAGGAAACACTGAAGCTTTCTTT; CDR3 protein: CASSLSRVGNTEAFF
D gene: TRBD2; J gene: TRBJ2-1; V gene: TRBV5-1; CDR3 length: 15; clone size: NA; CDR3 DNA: TGCGCCAGCAGCCCCCCGGGACTAGCGTCCAATGAGCAGTTCTTC; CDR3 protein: CASSPPGLASNEQFF
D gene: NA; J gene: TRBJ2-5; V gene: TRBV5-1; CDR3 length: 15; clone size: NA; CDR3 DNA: TGCGCCAGCAGCTTAGGACAGGAGGGGCAAGAGACCCAGTACTTC; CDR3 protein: CASSLGQEGQETQYF
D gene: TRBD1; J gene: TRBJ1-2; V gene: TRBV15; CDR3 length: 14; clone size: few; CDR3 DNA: TGTGCCACCAGCAGAATGGACAGGAACGATGGCTACACCTTC; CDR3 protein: CATSRMDRNDGYTF
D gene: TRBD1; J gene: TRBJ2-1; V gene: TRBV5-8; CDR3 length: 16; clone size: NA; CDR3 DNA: TGTGCCAGCAGCCCCGGGGACAGGGGGCCGGGCAATGAGCAGTTCTTC; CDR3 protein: CASSPGDRGPGNEQFF
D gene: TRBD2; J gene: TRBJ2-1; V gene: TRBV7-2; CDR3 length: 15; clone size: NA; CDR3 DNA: TGTGCCAGCAGCTCAAGCGGGGGGGTCTACAATGAGCAGTTCTTC; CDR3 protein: CASSSSGGVYNEQFF
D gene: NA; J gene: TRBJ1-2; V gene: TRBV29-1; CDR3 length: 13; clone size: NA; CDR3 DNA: TGCAGCGCCGACGGGGAGGTCCGCTATGGCTACACCTTC; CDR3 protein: CSADGEVRYGYTF
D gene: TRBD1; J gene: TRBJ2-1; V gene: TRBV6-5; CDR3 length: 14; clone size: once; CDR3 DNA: TGTGCCAGCAGTCCCGGGACAGGGAGGTATGAGCAGTTCTTC; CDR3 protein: CASSPGTGRYEQFF
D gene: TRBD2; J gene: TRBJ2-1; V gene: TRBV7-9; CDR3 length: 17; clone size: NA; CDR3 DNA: TGTGCCAGCAGCTCTAGAACCGGGACTAGACTCTACAATGAGCAGTTCTTC; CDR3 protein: CASSSRTGTRLYNEQFF
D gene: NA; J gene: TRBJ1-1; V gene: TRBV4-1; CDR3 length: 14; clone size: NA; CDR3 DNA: TGCGCCAGCAGCCAAGGCCACAGTTACACTGAAGCTTTCTTT; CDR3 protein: CASSQGHSYTEAFF
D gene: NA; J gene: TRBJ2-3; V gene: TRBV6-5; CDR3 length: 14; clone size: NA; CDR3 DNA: TGTGCCAGCAGTTCGGGACAAGTAACAGATACGCAGTATTTT; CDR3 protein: CASSSGQVTDTQYF
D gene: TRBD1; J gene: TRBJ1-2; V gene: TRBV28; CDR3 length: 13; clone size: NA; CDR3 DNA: TGTGCCAGCAGACAGACAGGGTTTTATGGCTACACCTTC; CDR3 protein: CASRQTGFYGYTF
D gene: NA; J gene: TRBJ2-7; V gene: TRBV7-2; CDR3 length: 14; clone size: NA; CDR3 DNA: TGTGCCAGCAGGTGGGGCCCCTCAACCTACGAGCAGTACTTC; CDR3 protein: CASRWGPSTYEQYF
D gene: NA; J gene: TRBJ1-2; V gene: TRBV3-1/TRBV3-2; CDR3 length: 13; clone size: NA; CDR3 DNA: TGTGCCAGCAGCCAAGTTGGACAGACTGGCTACACCTTC; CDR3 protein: CASSQVGQTGYTF
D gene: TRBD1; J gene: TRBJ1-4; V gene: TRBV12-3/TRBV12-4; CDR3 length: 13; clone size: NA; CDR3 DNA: TGTGCCAGCGGGGACAGAGAAAGCGAAAAACTGTTTTTT; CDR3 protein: CASGDRESEKLFF
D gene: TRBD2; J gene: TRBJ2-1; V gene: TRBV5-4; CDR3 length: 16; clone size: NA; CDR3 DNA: TGTGCCAGCAGTTCCGGGGGGGGAACCCCCGGCAATGAGCAGTTCTTC; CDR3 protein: CASSSGGGTPGNEQFF
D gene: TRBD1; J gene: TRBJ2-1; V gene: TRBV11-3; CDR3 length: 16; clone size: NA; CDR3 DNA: TGTGCCAGCAGCCCTGGACAGGGGCGCTCCTACAATGAGCAGTTCTTC; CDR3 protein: CASSPGQGRSYNEQFF
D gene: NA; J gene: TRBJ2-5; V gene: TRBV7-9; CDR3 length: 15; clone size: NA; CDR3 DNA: TGTGCCAGCAGCTTAGGAGTCGGGGGTCAAGAGACCCAGTACTTC; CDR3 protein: CASSLGVGGQETQYF